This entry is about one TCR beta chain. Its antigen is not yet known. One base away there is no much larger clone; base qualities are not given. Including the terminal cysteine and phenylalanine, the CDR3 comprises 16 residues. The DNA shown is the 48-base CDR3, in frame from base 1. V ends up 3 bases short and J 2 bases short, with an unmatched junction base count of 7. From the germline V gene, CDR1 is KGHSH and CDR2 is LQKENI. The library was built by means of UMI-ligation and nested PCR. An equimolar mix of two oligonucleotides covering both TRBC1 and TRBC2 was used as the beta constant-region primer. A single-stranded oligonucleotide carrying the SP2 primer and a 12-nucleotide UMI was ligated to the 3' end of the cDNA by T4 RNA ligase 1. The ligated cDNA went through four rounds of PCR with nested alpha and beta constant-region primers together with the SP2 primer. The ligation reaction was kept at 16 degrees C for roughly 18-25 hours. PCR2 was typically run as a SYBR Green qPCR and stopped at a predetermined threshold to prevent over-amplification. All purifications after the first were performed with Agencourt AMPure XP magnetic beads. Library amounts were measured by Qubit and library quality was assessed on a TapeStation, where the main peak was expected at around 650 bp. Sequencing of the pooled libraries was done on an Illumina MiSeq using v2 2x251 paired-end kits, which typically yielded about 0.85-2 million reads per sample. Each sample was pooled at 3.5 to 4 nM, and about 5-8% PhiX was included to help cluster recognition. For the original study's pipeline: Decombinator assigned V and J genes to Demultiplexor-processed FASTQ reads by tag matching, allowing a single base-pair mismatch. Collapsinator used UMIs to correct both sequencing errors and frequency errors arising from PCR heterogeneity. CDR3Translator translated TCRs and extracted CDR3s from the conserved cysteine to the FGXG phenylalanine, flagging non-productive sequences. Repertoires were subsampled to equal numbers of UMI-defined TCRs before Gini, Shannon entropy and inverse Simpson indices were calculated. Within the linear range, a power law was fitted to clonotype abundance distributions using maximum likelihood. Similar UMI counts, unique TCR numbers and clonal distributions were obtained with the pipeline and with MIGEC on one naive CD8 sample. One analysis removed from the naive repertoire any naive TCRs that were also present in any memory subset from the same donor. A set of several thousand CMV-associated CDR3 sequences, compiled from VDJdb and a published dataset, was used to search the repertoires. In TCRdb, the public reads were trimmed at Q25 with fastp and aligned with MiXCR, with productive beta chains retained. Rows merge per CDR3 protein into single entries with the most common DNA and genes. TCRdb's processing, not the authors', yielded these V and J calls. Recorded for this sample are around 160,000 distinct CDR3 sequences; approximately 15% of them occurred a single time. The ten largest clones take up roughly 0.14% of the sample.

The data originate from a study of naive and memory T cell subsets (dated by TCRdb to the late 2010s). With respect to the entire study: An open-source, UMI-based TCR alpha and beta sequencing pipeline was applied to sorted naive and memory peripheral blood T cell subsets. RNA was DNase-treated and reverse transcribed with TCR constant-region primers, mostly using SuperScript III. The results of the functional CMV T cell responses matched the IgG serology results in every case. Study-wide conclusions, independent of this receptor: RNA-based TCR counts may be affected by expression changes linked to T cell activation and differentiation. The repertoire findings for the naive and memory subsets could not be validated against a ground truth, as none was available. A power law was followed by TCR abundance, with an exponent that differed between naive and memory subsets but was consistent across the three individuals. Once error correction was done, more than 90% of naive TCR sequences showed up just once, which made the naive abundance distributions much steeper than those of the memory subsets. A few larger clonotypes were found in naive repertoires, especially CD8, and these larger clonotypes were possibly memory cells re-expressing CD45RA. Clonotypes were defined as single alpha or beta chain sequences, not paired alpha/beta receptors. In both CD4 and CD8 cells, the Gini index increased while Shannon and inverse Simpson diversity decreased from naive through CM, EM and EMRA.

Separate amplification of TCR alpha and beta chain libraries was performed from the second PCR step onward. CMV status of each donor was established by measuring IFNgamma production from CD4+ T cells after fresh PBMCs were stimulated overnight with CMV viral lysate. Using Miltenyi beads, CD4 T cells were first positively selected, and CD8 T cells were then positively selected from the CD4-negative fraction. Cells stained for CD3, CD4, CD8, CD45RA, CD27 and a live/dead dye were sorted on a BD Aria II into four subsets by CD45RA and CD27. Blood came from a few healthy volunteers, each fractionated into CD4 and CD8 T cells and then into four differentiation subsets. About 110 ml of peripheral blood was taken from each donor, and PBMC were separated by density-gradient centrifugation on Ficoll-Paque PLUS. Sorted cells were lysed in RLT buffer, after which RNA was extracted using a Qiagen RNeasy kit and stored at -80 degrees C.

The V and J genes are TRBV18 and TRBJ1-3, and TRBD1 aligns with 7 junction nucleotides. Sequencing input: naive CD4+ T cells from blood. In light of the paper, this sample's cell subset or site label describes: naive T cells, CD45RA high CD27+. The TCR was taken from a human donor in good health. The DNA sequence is TGTGCCAGCTCACCGGACAGGCCAAGCCCTGGAAACACCATATATTTT. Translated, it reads CASSPDRPSPGNTIYF.